Included here is one TCR beta chain sequence, with context. The recovered donors of Cohort 3 showed two negative PCRs, clearance, or symptom resolution. There are 16 residues in the CDR3. Trimming cost V 0 bases and J 8 bases; bases outside gene matches: 9. Per the germline V gene, CDR1 is MGHRA and CDR2 is YSYEKL. The sample comes from a study of blood T cell repertoires in COVID-19. Study-wide background: In each case, the material was cDNA or gDNA derived from T cells, B-cell-depleted T cells, or PBMCs.

TCRdb keeps only in-frame clones here, not all; method: immunoSEQ multiplex PCR. Here the sample spans a few hundred thousand clones, more than 75% being singletons. The sequence derives from a woman between 18 and 29 years old who had recovered from COVID-19. The sample comprised PBMCs or T cells enriched from blood (not recorded which). The chain employs TRBV4-1 and TRBJ1-2; 10 bases are shared with TRBD1. CDR3 sequence: CASSQDIIGTGEGYTF. DNA for the CDR3: TGCGCCAGCAGCCAAGATATTATCGGGACAGGGGAAGGCTACACCTTC.